The rows below give T cell receptor beta chains drawn from one sample of a study of regulatory T cells in long-lasting Graves disease. TCRdb reprocessed the multiplex PCR reads with MiXCR, giving one entry per CDR3 protein. The table shows 550,000 to 650,000 distinct CDR3 sequences, with more than 15% occurring only once. This same sample was also part of a study on T cells in Graves' hyperthyroidism and ophthalmopathy.

Sequencing used peripheral blood mononuclear cells (PBMCs), obtained at new diagnosis, from a patient treated with antithyroid drugs. The source of these receptors is a man younger than 35 with Graves disease. CDR3s include the opening cysteine and the closing phenylalanine or tryptophan. The order of the fields is J gene, V gene, D gene, clone size, CDR3 protein, CDR3 DNA. D genes are given only for firm matches. A clone size is listed for some rows: how often the clone was seen (once, few, many), or a class if it is expanded.

j_call: TRBJ2-5
v_call: TRBV2
d_call: TRBD2
clone_size: many
cdr3_aa: CASSGTSGRARETQYF
cdr3_nt: TGTGCCAGCAGCGGGACTAGCGGGAGGGCCCGAGAGACCCAGTACTTC

j_call: TRBJ2-1
v_call: TRBV27
d_call: .
clone_size: .
cdr3_aa: CASSFLARNEQFF
cdr3_nt: TGTGCCAGCAGTTTTCTAGCTCGGAATGAGCAGTTCTTC

j_call: TRBJ1-6
v_call: TRBV7-2
d_call: .
clone_size: .
cdr3_aa: CASSLVVDSPLHF
cdr3_nt: TGTGCCAGCAGCTTAGTGGTAGATTCACCCCTCCACTTT

j_call: TRBJ2-1
v_call: TRBV3-1
d_call: .
clone_size: few
cdr3_aa: CASSHFSAGRNEQFF
cdr3_nt: TGTGCCAGCAGCCATTTCTCTGCAGGGCGCAATGAGCAGTTCTTC

j_call: TRBJ1-3
v_call: TRBV12-3/TRBV12-4
d_call: .
clone_size: .
cdr3_aa: CASSNRDFSGNTIYF
cdr3_nt: TGTGCCAGCAGTAACAGGGATTTCTCTGGAAACACCATATATTTT

j_call: TRBJ1-4
v_call: TRBV11-2
d_call: .
clone_size: .
cdr3_aa: CASSFQLGGEKLFF
cdr3_nt: TGTGCCAGCAGCTTCCAGCTAGGAGGCGAAAAACTGTTTTTT

j_call: TRBJ1-4
v_call: TRBV15
d_call: .
clone_size: few
cdr3_aa: CATSRVGATNEKLFF
cdr3_nt: TGTGCCACCAGCAGAGTTGGAGCAACTAATGAAAAACTGTTTTTT

j_call: TRBJ2-5
v_call: TRBV7-9
d_call: .
clone_size: many
cdr3_aa: CASSRSSSAQGETQYF
cdr3_nt: TGTGCCAGCAGCAGGTCCTCTAGCGCCCAGGGAGAGACCCAGTACTTC

j_call: TRBJ1-2
v_call: TRBV9
d_call: .
clone_size: .
cdr3_aa: CASSERSLTTNYGYTF
cdr3_nt: TGTGCCAGCAGCGAGAGGTCACTAACAACTAACTATGGCTACACCTTC

j_call: TRBJ1-6
v_call: TRBV28
d_call: .
clone_size: .
cdr3_aa: CASSRAPGDSPLHF
cdr3_nt: TGTGCCAGCAGTCGAGCCCCCGGGGACTCACCCCTCCACTTT

j_call: TRBJ2-1
v_call: TRBV3-1
d_call: TRBD2
clone_size: many
cdr3_aa: CASSRLAGVNEQFF
cdr3_nt: TGTGCCAGCAGCCGACTAGCGGGTGTAAATGAGCAGTTCTTC

j_call: TRBJ2-5
v_call: TRBV11-1
d_call: .
clone_size: few
cdr3_aa: CASSLNRRAETQYF
cdr3_nt: TGTGCCAGCAGCTTAAATCGTCGGGCAGAGACCCAGTACTTC

j_call: TRBJ2-1
v_call: TRBV7-9
d_call: TRBD2
clone_size: .
cdr3_aa: CASSRPAGVAYNEQFF
cdr3_nt: TGTGCCAGCAGCAGACCAGCGGGAGTGGCCTACAATGAGCAGTTCTTC

j_call: TRBJ1-1
v_call: TRBV6-1
d_call: .
clone_size: .
cdr3_aa: CASRRGGEGTEAFF
cdr3_nt: TGTGCCAGCAGGAGGGGGGGAGAAGGCACTGAAGCTTTCTTT

j_call: TRBJ2-7
v_call: TRBV3-1
d_call: .
clone_size: .
cdr3_aa: CASSQWARVGENEQYF
cdr3_nt: TGTGCCAGCAGCCAATGGGCCCGAGTGGGGGAGAACGAGCAGTACTTC

j_call: TRBJ2-2
v_call: TRBV6-1
d_call: .
clone_size: many
cdr3_aa: CASSTNTGELFF
cdr3_nt: TGTGCCAGCAGCACGAACACCGGGGAGCTGTTTTTT

j_call: TRBJ1-1
v_call: TRBV4-1
d_call: TRBD1
clone_size: few
cdr3_aa: CASRLIYRGANTEAFF
cdr3_nt: TGCGCCAGCAGACTCATTTACAGGGGGGCGAACACTGAAGCTTTCTTT

j_call: TRBJ2-1
v_call: TRBV2
d_call: .
clone_size: many
cdr3_aa: CARSDSFDEQFF
cdr3_nt: TGTGCCAGATCGGACTCGTTCGATGAGCAGTTCTTC

j_call: TRBJ2-7
v_call: TRBV20-1
d_call: TRBD2
clone_size: many
cdr3_aa: CSARESSGISYEQYF
cdr3_nt: TGCAGTGCTAGAGAGAGTAGCGGGATCTCCTACGAGCAGTACTTC

j_call: TRBJ1-5
v_call: TRBV3-1
d_call: .
clone_size: many
cdr3_aa: CASSLSDSSNQPQHF
cdr3_nt: TGTGCCAGCAGCCTGTCGGACAGTAGCAATCAGCCCCAGCATTTT

j_call: TRBJ2-2
v_call: TRBV12-3/TRBV12-4
d_call: .
clone_size: many
cdr3_aa: CASSPYRTNTGELFF
cdr3_nt: TGTGCCAGCAGTCCCTATCGGACTAACACCGGGGAGCTGTTTTTT

j_call: TRBJ2-5
v_call: TRBV13
d_call: TRBD1
clone_size: many
cdr3_aa: CASSSGQSQETQYF
cdr3_nt: TGTGCCAGCAGCTCGGGACAGAGTCAAGAGACCCAGTACTTC

j_call: TRBJ1-2
v_call: TRBV12-3/TRBV12-4
d_call: .
clone_size: few
cdr3_aa: CVSTPGGTGYGYTF
cdr3_nt: TGTGTCAGCACCCCAGGCGGGACGGGCTATGGCTACACCTTC

j_call: TRBJ2-7
v_call: TRBV29-1
d_call: TRBD2
clone_size: few
cdr3_aa: CSVDGTSGSYEQYF
cdr3_nt: TGCAGCGTTGACGGGACTAGCGGTTCCTACGAGCAGTACTTC

j_call: TRBJ1-2
v_call: TRBV12-3/TRBV12-4
d_call: .
clone_size: .
cdr3_aa: CASSLGSVDGYTF
cdr3_nt: TGTGCCAGCAGTTTGGGCTCTGTGGATGGCTACACCTTC

j_call: TRBJ2-3
v_call: TRBV5-1
d_call: TRBD2
clone_size: .
cdr3_aa: CASSLAAGGLPDTQYF
cdr3_nt: TGCGCCAGCAGCTTGGCAGCGGGAGGGCTACCAGATACGCAGTATTTT